This T cell receptor beta chain was identified during a study of blood T cell repertoires in COVID-19 (TCRdb year 2020). At the level of the whole study: Samples covering the acute and convalescent phases of COVID-19 were provided by collaborators in the United States, Italy and Spain. Samples came from the ongoing ImmuneRACE study (first 160 participants) plus 1,254 subjects from 6 global collaborators. The dataset comprised deeply sampled blood TCRbeta repertoires from subjects exposed to, actively infected with, or recovered from COVID-19. The repertoires were released in a freely available public database intended as a resource for research on the immune response to SARS-CoV-2. The material from the prospective study consisted of cDNA or gDNA derived from T cells, B-cell-depleted T cells, or PBMCs. Where HLA class I and class II types were available, the types were taken from metadata supplied by the sample provider, not from assay-based typing. Sample metadata almost always included a de-identified subject ID, COVID-19 status, age in years and sex. The paper as a whole reports these results and caveats: Clinical and demographic metadata were provided uncurated, with the amount varying by source and participant.

Collaborating institutions collected whole blood in K2EDTA tubes following their own protocols. Collaborator samples were shipped for TCRbeta analysis as frozen whole blood, isolated PBMCs, or DNA extracted from either sample type. The immunoSEQ Assay, a bias-controlled multiplex PCR, was used to amplify TCRbeta CDR3 regions from genomic DNA. The authors' pipeline ran thus. Nucleated cell counts per sample were estimated from amplification of reference gene primers within the assay. Sequence reads were collapsed and filtered to measure the absolute abundance of every unique TCRbeta CDR3 rearrangement. For each sample, productive Simpson clonality was calculated by taking the square root of Simpson's diversity index across productive rearrangements. TCRdb re-hosts the immuneACCESS table, in-frame sequences only. Its copies lack some clones; in the studies checked, an unresolved V gene accounts for under half of them, and the cause for the rest is not known. Clonal size and the V and J genes are those of that table, whereas D and trimming came from the DNA. The sample table shows some 86,000 clones, and approximately 90% are seen once. The ten biggest clones cover approximately 2.3% of the sample.

As for this clone: What antigen it recognizes has not been identified. No base-level quality is on record; no much larger clone is a single base apart.

The origin of this receptor is a human donor with active COVID-19. The donor label of this sample is uncertain. Input material: peripheral blood.

Here is the DNA: TGTGCCAGCAGCTTAGAAGCCCTCCTGACCGGGACAGGATCAGTCGGCTACACCTTC. It specifies CASSLEALLTGTGSVGYTF. The rearranged chain carries TRBV7-2 and TRBJ1-2, with TRBD1 identical over 8 junction bases. The germline V gene supplies CDR1 SGHTA and CDR2 FQGNSA. CDR3 length: 19 amino acids, cysteine to phenylalanine. This entry keeps only the CDR3 DNA: 57 bases, framed from base 1. Compared with germline, V lacks 1 base and J lacks 8 bases; bases without a gene match: 21. The reference TRBV7-2 and TRBJ1-2 proteins fill in what lies around the CDR3, so the full variable domain reads GAGVSQSPSNKVTEKGKDVELRCDPISGHTALYWYRQSLGQGLEFLIYFQGNSAPDKSGLPSDRFSAERTGGSVSTLTIQRTQQEDSAVYLCASSLEALLTGTGSVGYTFGSGTRLTVV.